This entry lists 21 T cell receptor beta chains sequenced from one sample in a study of T-cell memory formation after mild COVID-19. TCRdb re-analysed the 5' RACE reads in MiXCR, keeping a single row per CDR3 protein. The table has about 470,000 distinct CDR3 sequences, approximately 25% seen once; the top ten hold approximately 12%. The sample was PBMCs or a T cell subset sorted from them (not recorded which). These receptors were collected from an adult woman who had mild COVID-19 (a few samples of this study predate the infection). Cell type and time point are not known.

The chain recombines TRBV7-9 with TRBJ2-2, with 10 bases identical to TRBD1. The germline V gene has CDR1 SEHNR and CDR2 FQNEAQ (reference sequence). The CDR3 length is 15 residues. With V trimmed by 5 bases and J by 6 bases, 6 bases remained unmatched. CDR3 sequence: CASSPGQGIAGELFF. The CDR3 nucleotides are TGTGCCAGCAGCCCGGGACAGGGGATTGCCGGGGAGCTGTTTTTT.

The chain couples TRBV29-1 to TRBJ2-1; D unresolved. The germline V gene has CDR1 SQVTM and CDR2 ANQGSEA. The CDR3 is 11 amino acids. The V gene lost 6 bases and the J gene lost 2 bases, with 5 bases spanning the gap. The CDR3 nucleotides are TGCAGCGTAGTAGCCTACAATGAGCAGTTCTTC. Protein: CSVVAYNEQFF.

There are many counts of this clonotype. An end of the junction differs from the germline gene, which may be a read error. This chain's CDR3 is CASSLGLTSVMGNEQFF. The CDR3, as DNA: TGTGCTAGCAGCTTAGGCCTAACTAGCGTCATGGGGAATGAGCAGTTCTTC. The J gene is TRBJ2-1, the V gene TRBV7-7; 7 nucleotides align to TRBD2. The germline V gene has CDR1 SSHAT and CDR2 FNYEAQ (reference sequence). The CDR3 extends over 17 amino acids.

The rearrangement joins TRBV7-6 to TRBJ1-1, with TRBD1 identical over 7 bases. The ends lost 5 bases at V and 8 bases at J; junction bases unmatched: 14. The CDR3 sequence is 15 residues long. Germline V gene data show CDR1 as SGHVS and CDR2 as FNYEAQ. The CDR3 region is CASSARDSHTPEAFF. For the CDR3, the DNA is TGTGCCAGCAGCGCTAGGGACAGCCACACACCCGAAGCTTTCTTT.

The V call is TRBV12-3 or TRBV12-4, the J call TRBJ2-2; the D gene is possibly TRBD1 (6 bases). The V gene lost 7 bases and the J gene lost 2 bases, with 8 bases spanning the gap. The CDR3 is made up of 13 amino acids. The CDR3, as DNA: TGTGCCAGCACGGACAGTAACACCGGGGAGCTGTTTTTT. Translated: CASTDSNTGELFF.

This chain joins TRBV27 and TRBJ1-1; 10 nucleotides align to TRBD1. Looked up from germline, CDR1 is MNHEY and CDR2 is SMNVEV (reference sequence). The trim removed 5 bases at V and 5 bases at J, leaving 11 bases unmatched. The CDR3 has 16 amino acids. DNA of the CDR3: TGTGCCAGCAGTCGTCCCGGGACAGGGGCGAAAACTGAAGCTTTCTTT. It specifies CASSRPGTGAKTEAFF.

This clonotype was counted only a few times. This chain connects TRBV7-2 to TRBJ1-1; D unclear. This CDR3 is 13 amino acids long. With 5 bases removed from V and 4 bases from J, the gap between germline ends came to 11 bases. The germline gives CDR1 SGHTA, CDR2 FQGNSA. The CDR3 protein is CASSIQTITEAFF. The CDR3 nucleotides read TGTGCCAGCAGCATACAGACCATCACTGAAGCTTTCTTT.

This clonotype was counted a few times. The genes are TRBV12-3 or TRBV12-4 and TRBJ2-1; a weak D match, TRBD2 (6 bases). Trimming took 6 bases from V and 8 from J, leaving 26 bases between them. The CDR3 extends over 17 amino acids. CDR3 loop: CASSPGGLPPFGDEQFF. The CDR3 DNA is TGTGCCAGCAGCCCCGGCGGACTACCTCCTTTTGGGGATGAGCAGTTCTTC.

The CDR3 bases are TGTGCTAGTGGTTTGTATAAGGGACAGAAGAGTAATGAGCAGTTCTTC. Amino acids: CASGLYKGQKSNEQFF. The chain has TRBV12-5 and TRBJ2-1; 7 nucleotides match TRBD1. Losses at the gene ends were 2 bases for V and 7 bases for J; bases not matched to a gene: 11. Germline lookup yields CDR1 LGHNT and CDR2 FRNRAP. This CDR3 has 16 amino acids.

This clonotype was recorded a few times. The V and J genes are TRBV3-1 and TRBJ1-1, with unresolved D. Trimming pared 7 bases from V and 1 base from J, leaving 13 bases between. Germline CDR1 is LGHDT and CDR2 is YNNKEL (reference sequence). The CDR3 loop spans 14 amino acids. The CDR3 spells CASTRGVSNTEAFF. In DNA, the CDR3 is TGTGCCAGCACGCGTGGCGTGTCGAACACTGAAGCTTTCTTT.

The gene calls are TRBV7-9 and TRBJ2-7; perhaps TRBD1 as D (6 bases). CDR3 length: 18 residues. V lost 4 bases and J 0 bases, leaving 22 bases between the germline ends. The germline V gene has CDR1 SEHNR and CDR2 FQNEAQ (reference sequence). In DNA, the CDR3 is TGTGCCAGCAGCTCCCCGTCAGCTGCCAGGGGCGTCTCCTACGAGCAGTACTTC. Its protein is CASSSPSAARGVSYEQYF.

The chain is built from TRBV3-1 and TRBJ2-1; D is perhaps TRBD1 (6 bases). The CDR3 totals 14 residues. The V end was cut by 2 bases, the J end by 1 base, with 6 bases between. Looked up from germline, CDR1 is LGHDT and CDR2 is YNNKEL (reference sequence). The CDR3 region is CASSQQGSYNEQFF. CDR3 DNA: TGTGCCAGCAGCCAACAGGGGTCCTACAATGAGCAGTTCTTC.

This chain links TRBV7-2 with TRBJ2-5, with D tentatively TRBD1 (6 bases). Germline V gene sequence: CDR1 SGHTA, CDR2 FQGNSA. The CDR3 consists of 13 residues. V lost 5 bases and J lost 9, with 16 bases in between. The CDR3 nucleotides read TGTGCCAGCAGCCCGTCCATCCCAGGGGCCCAGTACTTC. Translation: CASSPSIPGAQYF. Full variable domain (missing parts from reference TRBV7-2 and TRBJ2-5): GAGVSQSPSNKVTEKGKDVELRCDPISGHTALYWYRQSLGQGLEFLIYFQGNSAPDKSGLPSDRFSAERTGGSVSTLTIQRTQQEDSAVYLCASSPSIPGAQYFGPGTRLLVL.

CDR3 nucleotide sequence: TGTGCCGGGTCCGGGACAGGGACCACAGATACGCAGTATTTT. This gives the protein CAGSGTGTTDTQYF. The genes are TRBV5-6 and TRBJ2-3; 9 nucleotides align to TRBD1. From germline, CDR1 is SGHDT and CDR2 YYEEEE. After removal of 10 bases from V and 2 bases from J, the junction contained 8 bases not matched to a gene. The CDR3 length is 14 residues.

The chain recombines TRBV24-1 with TRBJ2-3; D is tentatively TRBD1 or TRBD2 (7 bases each). V gave up 3 bases and J gave up 6 bases, with 24 bases separating them. The CDR3 is made up of 18 amino acids. CDR1 and CDR2 (germline): KGHDR, SFDVKD. CDR3 protein: CATSDLPGGGQPRDTQYF. The CDR3 region has the DNA TGTGCCACCAGTGATCTCCCCGGCGGGGGACAGCCAAGGGATACGCAGTATTTT.

This chain uses TRBV24-1 with TRBJ2-7; D is possibly TRBD1 or TRBD2 (5 bases each). There are 14 residues in the CDR3. Trimming removed 3 bases from V and 5 bases from J, with 13 bases in between. Germline-derived CDR1 and CDR2 are KGHDR and SFDVKD. The CDR3 nucleotides read TGTGCCACCAGTGATGGACTGGGGCGCGACGAGCAGTACTTC. This codes for CATSDGLGRDEQYF.

This sequence joins TRBV7-2 and TRBJ2-2; possibly TRBD2 for D (6 bases). CDR1 is SGHTA, CDR2 FQGNSA, per germline. V dropped 1 base and J dropped 4 bases, with 16 bases sitting between them. This CDR3 comprises 17 residues. The CDR3 DNA sequence: TGTGCCAGCAGCTTAGGGCTAGCGCTAAGTCTCACCGGGGAGCTGTTTTTT. This gives the protein CASSLGLALSLTGELFF. Combining the CDR3 with reference TRBV7-2 and TRBJ2-2 gives the whole variable domain GAGVSQSPSNKVTEKGKDVELRCDPISGHTALYWYRQSLGQGLEFLIYFQGNSAPDKSGLPSDRFSAERTGGSVSTLTIQRTQQEDSAVYLCASSLGLALSLTGELFFGEGSRLTVL.

This clonotype was seen a few times. The chain is built from TRBV18 and TRBJ1-1; 7 bases fit TRBD1. Germline trimming cut 0 bases from V and 0 bases from J; bases unmatched to any gene: 4. The germline V gene encodes CDR1 KGHSH and CDR2 LQKENI. The CDR3 extends over 16 amino acids. The CDR3 nucleotides read TGTGCCAGCTCACCACCATCGACAGGGATGAACACTGAAGCTTTCTTT. This sequence encodes CASSPPSTGMNTEAFF.

This sequence joins TRBV18 and TRBJ1-5; D gene uncertain. The germline gives CDR1 KGHSH, CDR2 LQKENI. CDR3 size: 17 residues. V lost 1 base, J lost 0 bases, and 13 bases lay in between. The CDR3 nucleotides read TGTGCCAGCTCACCACAGAGACATCGACCTAGCAATCAGCCCCAGCATTTT. It codes for CASSPQRHRPSNQPQHF.

There are many counts of this clonotype. The gene calls are TRBV6-5 and TRBJ1-2, with 7 bases matching TRBD1. Germline CDR1 reads MNHEY; CDR2 reads SVGAGI. The CDR3 consists of 14 residues. The V segment lost 6 bases and the J segment 7 bases; nucleotides outside the gene matches: 11. The CDR3 here is CASRLKTGLSGYTF. Written as DNA, the CDR3 is TGTGCCAGCAGGCTAAAGACAGGGTTGAGTGGCTACACCTTC.

This clonotype has only a few counts. J is TRBJ2-7 and V is TRBV20-1, with 8 bases that match TRBD1. Germline V gene sequence: CDR1 DFQATT, CDR2 SNEGSKA (reference sequence). The CDR3 contains 12 residues. Losses at the gene ends were 6 bases for V and 5 bases for J; bases not matched to a gene: 6. In DNA form, the CDR3 reads TGCAGTGCGTGGACAGGGTCGGACGAGCAGTACTTC. Translation gives CSAWTGSDEQYF.